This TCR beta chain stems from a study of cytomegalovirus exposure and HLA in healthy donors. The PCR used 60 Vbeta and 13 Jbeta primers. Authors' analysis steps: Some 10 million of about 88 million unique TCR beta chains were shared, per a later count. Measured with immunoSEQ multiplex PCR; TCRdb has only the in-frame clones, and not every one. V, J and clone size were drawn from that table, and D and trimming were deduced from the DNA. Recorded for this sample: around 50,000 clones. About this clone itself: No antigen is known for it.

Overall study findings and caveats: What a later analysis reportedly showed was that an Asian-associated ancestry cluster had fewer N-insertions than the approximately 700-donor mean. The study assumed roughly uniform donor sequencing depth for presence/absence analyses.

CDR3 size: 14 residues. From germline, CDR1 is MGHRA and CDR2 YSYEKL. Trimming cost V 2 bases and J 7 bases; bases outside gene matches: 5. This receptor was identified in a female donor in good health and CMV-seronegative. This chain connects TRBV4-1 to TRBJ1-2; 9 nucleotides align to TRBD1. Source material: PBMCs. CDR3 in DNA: TGCGCCAGCAGCCAAACGGGACAGGGTCTTGGCTACACCTTC. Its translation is CASSQTGQGLGYTF.